Below are 29 T cell receptor beta chains sequenced from a single sample in a study of CD8 T cells in ankylosing spondylitis. One entry per CDR3 protein, called by TCRdb with MiXCR from the 5' RACE reads. The table records 200,000 or so distinct CDR3 sequences, about 18% of them present only once. Sequenced: blood, either unsorted or a sorted T cell fraction (not recorded which). Receptors were obtained from a male donor under 30 with ankylosing spondylitis or in good health (not recorded which).

This clonotype has ten or more counts. This rearrangement joins TRBV7-6 to TRBJ2-2; no definite D call. CDR3 size: 17 residues. Germline CDR1 reads SGHVS; CDR2 reads FNYEAQ. The V end was cut by 2 bases, the J end by 4 bases, with 17 bases between. The CDR3 nucleotides are TGTGCCAGCAGCTTAACCGGGCCCATAGTCCCCACCGGGGAGCTGTTTTTT. It encodes CASSLTGPIVPTGELFF.

The sample holds many counts of this clonotype. The chain has TRBV12-3 or TRBV12-4 and TRBJ2-3; no definite D call. There are 13 residues in the CDR3. Trimming stripped 4 bases from V and 0 bases from J, with 5 bases between. The chain's CDR3 is CASSSSSTDTQYF. CDR3 in DNA: TGTGCCAGCAGTTCATCAAGCACAGATACGCAGTATTTT.

This clonotype showed up many times. The gene calls are TRBV6-1 and TRBJ2-2, with 9 bases lining up with TRBD2. Per the germline V gene, CDR1 is MNHNS and CDR2 is SASEGT. This CDR3 is built from 14 residues. Unmatched junction bases numbered 3, after V lost 6 bases and J lost 4 bases. CDR3 DNA: TGTGCCAGCAGAGCTAGCGGGATCACCGGGGAGCTGTTTTTT. Translated: CASRASGITGELFF.

This clonotype was seen ten or more times. The CDR3 is CAWGPGTDTQYF. CDR3 nucleotide sequence: TGTGCCTGGGGCCCTGGCACAGATACGCAGTATTTT. The genes are TRBV30 and TRBJ2-3; D unclear. Trimming stripped 5 bases from V and 1 base from J, with 7 bases between. CDR3 length: 12 residues. Germline CDR1 is GTSNPN and CDR2 is SVGIG (reference sequence).

In regard to this clonotype: One base away lies a much larger clone, so this may be a sequencing read error. The chain joins TRBV14 to TRBJ2-7; maybe TRBD2 (6 bases). From germline, CDR1 is SGHDN and CDR2 FVKESK. The CDR3 is 13 residues long. In DNA, the CDR3 is TGTGCCAGCAGCCAAAGTATCCCGGGAGAGCAGAACTTC. Translating it yields CASSQSIPGEQNF.

This clonotype has a single count. The chain has TRBV24-1 and TRBJ2-5, with 9 bases that match TRBD2. The V gene's germline CDR1 is KGHDR and CDR2 SFDVKD. The CDR3 has 15 residues. V shed 6 bases, J shed 4 bases, and the junction held 8 bases outside the gene matches. CDR3 residues: CATSTRASGTETQYF. In DNA, the CDR3 is TGTGCCACCAGTACTCGAGCTAGCGGGACAGAGACCCAGTACTTC.

This clonotype was found many times. This rearrangement joins TRBV28 to TRBJ2-4; D not certain. Germline V gives CDR1 MDHEN, CDR2 SYDVKM. The CDR3 has 12 residues. The germline V and J ends were trimmed by 3 bases and 8 bases, with 8 bases remaining between them. The CDR3 spells CASSLSLDIQYF. CDR3 nucleotides: TGTGCCAGCAGTTTGTCCCTGGACATTCAGTACTTC.

The table lists this clonotype with many counts. The V and J genes are TRBV6-1 and TRBJ2-1; 11 bases fit TRBD2. This CDR3 comprises 16 residues. Per germline, CDR1 MNHNS and CDR2 SASEGT. V lost 8 bases and J lost 7; bases outside the gene matches: 13. The CDR3 protein is CASRRGLAGGQNEQFF. The DNA of the CDR3 is TGTGCCAGCCGGCGGGGGCTAGCGGGAGGACAGAATGAGCAGTTCTTC.

The chain recombines TRBV29-1 with TRBJ2-7; D perhaps matches TRBD1 (5 bases). V was shortened by 3 bases and J by 4 bases, with 16 bases between the two germline ends. Germline CDR1 and CDR2: SQVTM and ANQGSEA. The CDR3 extends over 14 amino acids. CDR3 protein: CSVEEDSHIYEQYF. The CDR3 DNA follows: TGCAGCGTTGAGGAAGACAGCCACATATACGAGCAGTACTTC.

In its sample, this clonotype was seen many times. The chain links TRBV12-3 or TRBV12-4 to TRBJ2-3; 9 nucleotides agree with TRBD2. The junction had 5 bases not matched to a gene; V was cut back by 4 bases and J by 0 bases. CDR3 length equals 16 residues. Written as DNA, the CDR3 is TGTGCCAGCAGTTCTTCCGGGACTAGCAGCACAGATACGCAGTATTTT. It encodes CASSSSGTSSTDTQYF.

This clonotype was observed many times. The chain uses TRBV2 and TRBJ2-3, with D possibly TRBD2 on 8 matching bases. Per germline, CDR1 SNHLY and CDR2 FYNNEI. V dropped 3 bases and J dropped 4 bases, with 32 bases sitting between them. The CDR3 totals 21 residues. The CDR3 DNA reads as TGTGCCAGCAGTGAGCTCATGACAGGGATAAGGGGCGGGAGGTTCGCAGATACGCAGTATTTT. Amino acids: CASSELMTGIRGGRFADTQYF.

This chain joins TRBV29-1 and TRBJ2-1; D not certain. From germline, CDR1 is SQVTM and CDR2 ANQGSEA. CDR3 length: 11 amino acids. V lost 5 bases and J lost 2, with 4 bases in between. The CDR3 spells CSVLPYNEQFF. The CDR3 DNA reads as TGCAGCGTTTTGCCCTACAATGAGCAGTTCTTC.

This clonotype has at least ten counts. The CDR3 is CASSPGTPEQFF. CDR3 coding DNA: TGTGCCAGCAGCCCCGGGACTCCCGAGCAGTTCTTC. The J gene is TRBJ2-1, the V gene TRBV7-2, with a possible D match to TRBD2 (6 bases). The germline V gene has CDR1 SGHTA and CDR2 FQGNSA. This CDR3 spans 12 amino acids. Trimming took off 5 bases at V and 10 bases at J, with 12 bases between the two ends.

This clonotype was seen many times. The rearrangement uses TRBV12-3 or TRBV12-4 and TRBJ1-2; 7 nucleotides match TRBD1. This CDR3 spans 12 amino acids. With V trimmed by 8 bases and J by 4 bases, 4 bases remained unmatched. This CDR3 reads CASEGQTYGYTF. The CDR3 DNA reads TGTGCCAGCGAGGGACAGACCTATGGCTACACCTTC.

The chain has TRBV6-6 and TRBJ2-5; 9 bases are shared with TRBD1. Per the germline V gene, CDR1 is MNHNY and CDR2 is SVGAGI (reference sequence). J lost 6 bases, V lost 7 bases, and 9 bases had no gene match. The CDR3 totals 14 residues. The CDR3 bases are TGTGCCAGCACCACCCCTGGACAGGGGCAGACCCAGTACTTC. It encodes CASTTPGQGQTQYF.

This clonotype has at least ten counts. The chain employs TRBV20-1 and TRBJ2-3; the match to TRBD2 covers 7 bases. V shed 5 bases and J 2 bases; nucleotides not matched to a gene: 10. Germline assignment: CDR1 DFQATT and CDR2 SNEGSKA (reference sequence). The CDR3 consists of 15 residues. The DNA for the CDR3 is TGCAGTGCTGGCTATGCGGGGGAGATCACAGATACGCAGTATTTT. Translation gives CSAGYAGEITDTQYF.

This clonotype was counted once. J is TRBJ2-2 and V is TRBV7-9; D unclear. The germline V gene has CDR1 SEHNR and CDR2 FQNEAQ (reference sequence). This CDR3 has 16 amino acids. CDR3 amino acids: CDSSLDRTPRTGELFF. For the CDR3, the DNA is TGTGATAGCAGCTTAGATCGGACCCCCCGGACCGGGGAGCTGTTTTTT.

This clonotype occurred many times. The chain joins TRBV12-3 or TRBV12-4 to TRBJ2-1; 7 nucleotides line up with TRBD2. The CDR3 is 13 residues long. Trimming took 1 base from V and 10 from J; bases not matched to a gene: 4. Here the CDR3 reads CASSLVGGREQFF. The CDR3 DNA follows: TGTGCCAGCAGTTTAGTGGGAGGGCGCGAGCAGTTCTTC.

This clonotype has a count of ten or more. This chain uses TRBV6-2 or TRBV6-3 with TRBJ2-7, with D uncertain. The CDR3 spans 11 residues. Germline lookup yields CDR1 MNHEY and CDR2 SVGEGT. Trimming took 7 bases from V and 6 from J, leaving 10 bases between them. In nucleotides, the CDR3 is TGTGCCAGCACTGAAGGTCGCGAGCAGTACTTC. It codes for CASTEGREQYF.

The rearrangement joins TRBV4-1 to TRBJ1-4; no clear D gene. Germline CDR1 is MGHRA and CDR2 is YSYEKL. V was pared by 10 bases and J by 4 bases, with 16 bases between. This CDR3 is 14 amino acids long. The CDR3 loop is CATQEQLNNEKLFF. The CDR3 DNA reads as TGCGCCACGCAGGAGCAGCTTAATAATGAAAAACTGTTTTTT.

This clonotype occurred many times. V and J are TRBV20-1 and TRBJ1-3; no firm D call. From germline, CDR1 is DFQATT and CDR2 SNEGSKA (reference sequence). The CDR3 covers 13 residues. V was shortened by 3 bases and J by 1 base, with 7 bases between the two germline ends. CDR3 sequence: CSASEGSGNTIYF. The CDR3 nucleotides read TGCAGTGCTAGTGAGGGATCTGGAAACACCATATATTTT.

This clonotype was counted between two and nine times. This sequence joins TRBV6-6 and TRBJ2-7; D is unresolved. CDR3 length: 12 residues. Germline lookup yields CDR1 MNHNY and CDR2 SVGAGI (reference sequence). The V end lost 6 bases, the J end lost 3 bases, and 9 bases lay between the germline ends. The CDR3 coding sequence is TGTGCCAGCAGCCATGACGACTACGAGCAGTACGTC. Translating gives CASSHDDYEQYV.

There are a few counts of this clonotype. J is TRBJ2-1 and V is TRBV12-3 or TRBV12-4; D is tentatively TRBD1 or TRBD2 (6 bases each). Trimming pared 5 bases from V and 5 bases from J, leaving 22 bases between. This CDR3 spans 17 amino acids. The CDR3 sequence is CASSPLGGRGTDNEQFF. CDR3 bases: TGTGCCAGCAGTCCCCTGGGGGGAAGGGGGACCGACAATGAGCAGTTCTTC.

This clonotype was detected many times. The chain has TRBV24-1 and TRBJ2-5; 8 nucleotides agree with TRBD1. The CDR3 loop spans 16 amino acids. After removal of 3 bases from V and 3 bases from J, the junction contained 8 bases not matched to a gene. CDR1 is KGHDR, CDR2 SFDVKD, per germline. The CDR3 sequence is CATSDQPGQEKETQYF. The CDR3, as DNA: TGTGCCACCAGTGATCAGCCGGGACAGGAGAAAGAGACCCAGTACTTC.

This clonotype was detected only a few times. The rearrangement uses TRBV11-3 and TRBJ2-2, with D uncertain. Trimming removed 2 bases at V and 0 bases at J, with 7 bases between. CDR3 length equals 15 residues. Germline loops: CDR1 SGHNT, CDR2 YENEEA. The CDR3 nucleotides read TGTGCCAGCAGCTTAACGCAGTCGAACACCGGGGAGCTGTTTTTT. It is translated as CASSLTQSNTGELFF.

In this sample, this clonotype turned up many times. The chain combines TRBV10-3 with TRBJ2-2; D is unclear. V was trimmed by 4 bases and J by 1 base, leaving 4 bases between them. The CDR3 runs 13 residues. Looked up from germline, CDR1 is ENHRY and CDR2 is SYGVKD. CDR3 sequence: CAISGGNTGELFF. The DNA of the CDR3 is TGTGCCATCAGTGGCGGGAACACCGGGGAGCTGTTTTTT.

This clonotype was seen many times. V usage is TRBV29-1 and J usage is TRBJ2-1, with 7 bases lining up with TRBD2. CDR3 length: 12 residues. The V and J ends lost 4 bases and 6 bases, in that order; junction bases with no gene match: 3. Per the germline V gene, CDR1 is SQVTM and CDR2 is ANQGSEA. The CDR3 protein is CSVAGGGNEQFF. Written as DNA, the CDR3 is TGCAGCGTTGCTGGGGGGGGCAATGAGCAGTTCTTC.

This clonotype was recorded a few times. The chain carries TRBV20-1 and TRBJ2-2, with 8 bases lining up with TRBD1. Germline V gives CDR1 DFQATT, CDR2 SNEGSKA (reference sequence). J was trimmed by 6 bases and V by 2 bases; bases with no gene match: 5. This CDR3 spans 14 amino acids. CDR3 amino acids: CSARSDREPGELFF. CDR3 coding DNA: TGCAGTGCTAGATCGGACAGGGAACCCGGGGAGCTGTTTTTT.

The sample holds many counts of this clonotype. This chain connects TRBV27 to TRBJ2-2; D ambiguous. CDR1 MNHEY and CDR2 SMNVEV come from the germline V gene (reference sequence). This CDR3 is built from 14 residues. V shed 7 bases and J shed 0 bases, with 9 bases lying between them. The CDR3 nucleotides are TGTGCCAGCAACGGCGGACCGAACACCGGGGAGCTGTTTTTT. Amino acids: CASNGGPNTGELFF.